Sequencing of this T cell receptor (beta chain) was carried out in a study of metastatic and nonmetastatic thyroid tumors. Study-wide background: The authors compared repertoires across blood and tumor or nodule tissue from malignant and benign thyroid patients.

Prior to thyroid surgery, none of the patients had received any treatment. Methods used by the authors: Construction of a distant-metastasis classifier for papillary thyroid cancer relied on CDR3 differences across clinicopathological groups. TCRdb re-clonotyped the PCR reads via MiXCR. The V and J calls follow TCRdb's processing rather than the paper's. The table lists 16,000 or so clones, around 23% of them singletons. Study results and limitations: Significantly higher TCR beta diversity was reportedly seen in malignant thyroid tumors than benign nodules, in blood and tumor.

This clone is labeled medium-sized (0.01 to 0.1%). Its antigen is not known. Material for sequencing was adjacent normal tissue. This clonotype was sampled from a female donor with papillary thyroid cancer or a benign thyroid nodule (not recorded which). Some clones in this sample may be carry-over from other donors' samples.

The CDR3 here is CSATRKEEYEQYF. CDR3 nucleotide sequence: TGCAGTGCTACAAGAAAGGAGGAGTACGAGCAGTACTTC. The chain carries TRBV20-1 and TRBJ2-7; tentative D call: TRBD2 (5 bases). CDR1 is DFQATT, CDR2 SNEGSKA, per germline (reference sequence). The ends were cut back, 4 bases at V and 4 bases at J, with 14 bases in the middle. CDR3 length equals 13 residues.